The source of this TCR beta chain is a study of beta chain features in type 1 diabetes. Study results and caveats: Shortening that was moderate but significant affected the TCRB CDR3s of Type 1 diabetes patients in all four CD4+ subsets.

The trim removed 3 bases at V and 2 bases at J, leaving 8 bases unmatched. The CDR3 length is 16 residues. Germline V lookup: CDR1 KGHSH, CDR2 LQKENI. The study reverse transcribed the entire isolated RNA, so it sequenced expressed TCRB transcripts. Libraries were prepared by immunoSEQ multiplex PCR; TCRdb keeps only in-frame clonotypes and omits some of them. The sample records around 400,000 clones, around 12% being singletons. The table lists this clone with a few counts. The antigen remains undetermined. The sequence came from a man aged 18 to 29 in good health. What was sequenced was naive CD4+ T cells from blood. This chain connects TRBV18 to TRBJ2-3, with 7 nucleotides matching TRBD2. The CDR3 DNA reads TGTGCCAGCTCACCGACAAGGCTAGCGGTCACAGATACGCAGTATTTT. It encodes CASSPTRLAVTDTQYF. Filled out from reference TRBV18 and TRBJ2-3, the complete variable domain reads NAGVMQNPRHLVRRRGQEARLRCSPMKGHSHVYWYRQLPEEGLKFMVYLQKENIIDESGMPKERFSAEFPKEGPSILRIQQVVRGDSAAYFCASSPTRLAVTDTQYFGPGTRLTVL.